A single sample gave rise to the 21 T cell receptor beta chains below, sequenced in a study of graft-versus-host responses after intestinal transplantation. Sequencing used immunoSEQ multiplex PCR; TCRdb keeps in-frame clones, though not all of them. The sample holds around 19,000 clones, around 42% seen once. Sequences were derived from alloreactive CD4+ T cells from a mixed lymphocyte reaction culture, sampled before intestinal transplant. This sample's subset: CFSE-low proliferating T cells sorted from approximately 6-day pre-transplant mixed lymphocyte reaction (GvH or HvG direction). These receptors originate from a human patient who received an intestinal transplant.

This clone was seen only a few times. The chain carries TRBV10-3 and TRBJ1-1; the D is unclear. The CDR3 runs to 13 residues. Germline CDR1 is ENHRY and CDR2 is SYGVKD. V was trimmed by 4 bases and J by 1 base, leaving 7 bases between them. The CDR3 sequence is CAISGRGNTEAFF. The CDR3 DNA reads TGTGCCATCAGTGGCCGGGGGAACACTGAAGCTTTCTTT.

The chain has TRBV11-2 and TRBJ2-1, with TRBD2 matching over 15 bases. Germline lookup yields CDR1 SGHAT and CDR2 FQNNGV. CDR3 length: 16 residues. Losses at the gene ends were 6 bases for V and 10 bases for J; bases not matched to a gene: 10. For the CDR3, the DNA is TGTGCCAGCAGACCCCCGGGACTAGCGGGGGGCAAGGAGCAGTTCTTC. Translating it yields CASRPPGLAGGKEQFF.

The chain uses TRBV2 and TRBJ2-5, with 9 bases matching TRBD1. The DNA end lines up better with TRBJ2-7; the J call may be wrong. Germline CDR1 and CDR2: SNHLY and FYNNEI. CDR3 length: 16 amino acids. The CDR3 sequence is CAGQDEGQGSLHEQYF. The CDR3 bases are TGTGCCGGACAAGACGAGGGACAGGGCAGTCTCCACGAGCAGTACTTC.

CDR3 nucleotide sequence: TGCGCCAGCAGTCGCCGACAGGGGTCCAATCAGCCCCAGCATTTT. Encoded protein: CASSRRQGSNQPQHF. The chain uses TRBV23-1 and TRBJ1-5; 8 nucleotides match TRBD1. TRBV23-1 is recorded as an ORF, its role being uncertain. After removal of 4 bases from V and 3 bases from J, the junction contained 5 bases not matched to a gene. The CDR3 has 15 amino acids.

This clone came up a few times. The chain recombines TRBV27 with TRBJ2-5; D gene uncertain. This CDR3 is 14 amino acids long. V was clipped by 0 bases and J by 4 bases, with 9 bases between them. The germline V gene has CDR1 MNHEY and CDR2 SMNVEV (reference sequence). The CDR3 nucleotides read TGTGCCAGCAGTTTATCGGAGCCGGGAGAGACCCAGTACTTC. It specifies CASSLSEPGETQYF.

The J gene is TRBJ2-1, the V gene TRBV5-1, with D possibly being TRBD2 (6 bases). Germline loops: CDR1 SGHRS, CDR2 YFSETQ. There are 16 residues in the CDR3. Trimming stripped 6 bases from V and 3 bases from J, with 19 bases between. The CDR3 DNA follows: TGCGCCAGCACCCCCTGGGGGGAACCAAGCTACAATGAGCAGTTCTTC. Its protein product is CASTPWGEPSYNEQFF.

In its sample, this clone was seen a few times. In DNA form, the CDR3 reads TGTGCCAGCAGCCGGACAGGGATGAACTATGGCTACACCTTC. It is translated as CASSRTGMNYGYTF. The rearrangement links TRBV6-5 to TRBJ1-2, with 8 nucleotides matching TRBD1. Trimming at V came to 6 bases and at J to 2 bases, leaving 5 bases not matched to a gene. This CDR3 spans 14 amino acids. CDR1 is MNHEY, CDR2 SVGAGI, per germline.

The chain recombines TRBV6-1 with TRBJ2-3; D may be TRBD2 (6 bases). The V end was cut by 6 bases, the J end by 2 bases, with 15 bases between. Germline loops: CDR1 MNHNS, CDR2 SASEGT. This CDR3 has 15 residues. This chain's CDR3 is CASRYLLATTDTQYF. DNA for the CDR3: TGTGCCAGCAGGTACCTTCTAGCGACCACAGATACGCAGTATTTT.

This clone is medium-sized. The chain uses TRBV29-1 and TRBJ2-5; 8 bases align to TRBD1. Trimming at V came to 5 bases and at J to 4 bases, leaving 12 bases not matched to a gene. The CDR3 totals 15 residues. Germline V gene sequence: CDR1 SQVTM, CDR2 ANQGSEA. In DNA form, the CDR3 reads TGCAGCGTTTCCCCGACAGGGGCTACGGGAGAGACCCAGTACTTC. Amino acids: CSVSPTGATGETQYF.

The J gene is TRBJ2-7, the V gene TRBV6-1, with 10 bases aligning to TRBD1. The CDR3 spans 14 residues. V was clipped by 5 bases and J by 0 bases; unmatched bases: 1. Germline CDR1 reads MNHNS; CDR2 reads SASEGT. The CDR3 nucleotides are TGTGCCAGCAGTCGGGACAGGGGCTCCTACGAGCAGTACTTC. This gives the protein CASSRDRGSYEQYF.

This clone was counted between two and nine times. Here the CDR3 DNA reads TGTGCCAGCAGCGTAGATCTGGCAGGGGAACAGTTCTTC. Translated: CASSVDLAGEQFF. The chain carries TRBV9 and TRBJ2-1, with D possibly being TRBD1 (6 bases). There are 13 residues in the CDR3. With 0 bases removed from V and 13 bases from J, the gap between germline ends came to 14 bases. CDR1 and CDR2 (germline): SGDLS, YYNGEE. Combining the CDR3 with reference TRBV9 and TRBJ2-1 gives the whole variable domain DSGVTQTPKHLITATGQRVTLRCSPRSGDLSVYWYQQSLDQGLQFLIQYYNGEERAKGNILERFSAQQFPDLHSELNLSSLELGDSALYFCASSVDLAGEQFFGPGTRLTVL.

This clone was observed once. V and J are TRBV15 and TRBJ1-5; 8 positions match TRBD1. The CDR3 loop spans 15 amino acids. Germline CDR1 LNHNV, CDR2 YYDKDF (reference sequence). V lost 3 bases and J lost 8; bases outside the gene matches: 9. The CDR3 reads CATSRGQAPGEPQHF. As DNA, the CDR3 is TGTGCCACCAGCAGGGGACAGGCCCCGGGGGAGCCCCAGCATTTT.

The chain has TRBV5-6 and TRBJ2-7; 9 bases map to TRBD2. Germline-derived CDR1 and CDR2 are SGHDT and YYEEEE. With V trimmed by 4 bases and J by 3 bases, 8 bases remained unmatched. This CDR3 has 15 amino acids. Written as DNA, the CDR3 is TGTGCCAGCAGCCCGGCGACGCGGGGGGGCTACGAGCAGTACTTC. Its protein is CASSPATRGGYEQYF.

The genes are TRBV15 and TRBJ1-4; no reliable D call. This CDR3 spans 14 amino acids. V shed 0 bases and J shed 5 bases, with 7 bases lying between them. Per the germline V gene, CDR1 is LNHNV and CDR2 is YYDKDF (reference sequence). CDR3 protein: CATSRERANEKLFF. Written as DNA, the CDR3 is TGTGCCACCAGCAGAGAGCGGGCCAATGAAAAACTGTTTTTT.

The chain recombines TRBV2 with TRBJ2-3; TRBD2 is a possible D gene (5 bases). The CDR3 covers 14 residues. Trimming stripped 9 bases from V and 2 bases from J, with 15 bases between. Germline V gene sequence: CDR1 SNHLY, CDR2 FYNNEI. The CDR3 here is CARRLAFSTDTQYF. CDR3 bases: TGTGCCAGACGTCTAGCTTTTTCCACAGATACGCAGTATTTT.

The rearrangement uses TRBV6-1 and TRBJ1-3; D call uncertain. Germline CDR1 is MNHNS and CDR2 is SASEGT. There are 13 residues in the CDR3. Here the CDR3 DNA reads TGTGCTGCTCGGGGTGCCTCTGGAAACACCATATATTTT. Residues: CAARGASGNTIYF.

The V call is TRBV7-3, the J call TRBJ2-6; the D is unclear. The ends were cut back, 5 bases at V and 0 bases at J, with 14 bases in the middle. Per germline, CDR1 SGHTA and CDR2 FQGTGA. This CDR3 has 17 residues. The CDR3 coding sequence is TGTGCCAGCAGCCCATCCCCGACAAGCTCTGGGGCCAACGTCCTGACTTTC. Its translation is CASSPSPTSSGANVLTF.

The V call is TRBV5-4, the J call TRBJ1-1; TRBD1 matches at 7 bases. The germline gives CDR1 SGHNT, CDR2 YYREEE (reference sequence). The CDR3 loop spans 14 amino acids. Trimming removed 3 bases from V and 11 bases from J; junction bases left unmatched: 13. The CDR3 region is CASSSTPDRADAFF. The CDR3 DNA reads as TGTGCCAGCAGCTCCACCCCCGACAGGGCCGACGCTTTCTTT. The whole variable domain, filled in from reference TRBV5-4 and TRBJ1-1, reads ETGVTQSPTHLIKTRGQQVTLRCSSQSGHNTVSWYQQALGQGPQFIFQYYREEENGRGNFPPRFSGLQFPNYSSELNVNALELDDSALYLCASSSTPDRADAFFGQGTRLTVV.

This clone came up a few times. V is TRBV5-1 and J is TRBJ1-2; possible D gene TRBD1, 6 bases. Per the germline V gene, CDR1 is SGHRS and CDR2 is YFSETQ. The V and J ends lost 0 bases and 4 bases respectively, with 16 bases between them. The CDR3 is 16 residues long. The CDR3 bases are TGCGCCAGCAGCTTGGCACCCACGGACAGCACCTATGGCTACACCTTC. Translation gives CASSLAPTDSTYGYTF.

This chain uses TRBV5-1 with TRBJ2-5, with 7 bases aligning to TRBD1. V lost 4 bases and J lost 0; bases outside the gene matches: 3. This CDR3 has 14 amino acids. The germline V gene encodes CDR1 SGHRS and CDR2 YFSETQ. Written as DNA, the CDR3 is TGCGCCAGCAGCCCGACAGGGTACCAAGAGACCCAGTACTTC. This sequence encodes CASSPTGYQETQYF.

This clone was picked up a small number of times. This chain connects TRBV5-4 to TRBJ2-3; 14 bases are a match to TRBD2. The CDR3 spans 19 residues. The V segment lost 0 bases and the J segment 1 base; nucleotides outside the gene matches: 7. The germline V gene encodes CDR1 SGHNT and CDR2 YYREEE (reference sequence). The CDR3 region is CASSLGVWGLAGGTDTQYF. CDR3 nucleotide sequence: TGTGCCAGCAGCTTGGGAGTTTGGGGACTAGCGGGGGGCACAGATACGCAGTATTTT.